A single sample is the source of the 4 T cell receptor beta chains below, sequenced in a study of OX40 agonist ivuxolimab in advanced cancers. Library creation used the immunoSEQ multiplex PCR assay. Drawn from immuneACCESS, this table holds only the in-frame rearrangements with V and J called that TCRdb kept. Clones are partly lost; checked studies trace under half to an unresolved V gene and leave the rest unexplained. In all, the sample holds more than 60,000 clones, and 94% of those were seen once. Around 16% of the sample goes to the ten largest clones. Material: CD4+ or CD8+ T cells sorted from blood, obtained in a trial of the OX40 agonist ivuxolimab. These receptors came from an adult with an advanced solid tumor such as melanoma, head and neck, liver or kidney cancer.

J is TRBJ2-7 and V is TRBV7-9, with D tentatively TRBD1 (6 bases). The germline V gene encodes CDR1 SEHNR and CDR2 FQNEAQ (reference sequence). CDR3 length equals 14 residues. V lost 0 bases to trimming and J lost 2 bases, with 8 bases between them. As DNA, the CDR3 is TGTGCCAGCAGCTTAGCCCCAGGGGCCTACGAGCAGTACTTC. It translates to CASSLAPGAYEQYF.

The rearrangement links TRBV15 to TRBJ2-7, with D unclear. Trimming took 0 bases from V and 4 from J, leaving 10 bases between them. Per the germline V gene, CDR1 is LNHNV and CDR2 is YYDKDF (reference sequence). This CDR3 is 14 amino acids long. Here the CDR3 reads CATSRDRIGYEQYF. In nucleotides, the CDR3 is TGTGCCACCAGCAGAGATCGGATAGGATACGAGCAGTACTTC. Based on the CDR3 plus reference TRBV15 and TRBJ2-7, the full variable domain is DAMVIQNPRYQVTQFGKPVTLSCSQTLNHNVMYWYQQKSSQAPKLLFHYYDKDFNNEADTPDNFQSRRPNTSFCFLDIRSPGLGDTAMYLCATSRDRIGYEQYFGPGTRLTVT.

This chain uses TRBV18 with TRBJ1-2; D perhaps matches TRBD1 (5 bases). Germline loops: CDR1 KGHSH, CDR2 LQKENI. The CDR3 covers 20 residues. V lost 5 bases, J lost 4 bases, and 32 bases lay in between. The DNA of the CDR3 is TGTGCCAGCTCAGTAAGGCACCGGGACGCCGCTTTTACGCCGGTCTATGGCTACACCTTC. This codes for CASSVRHRDAAFTPVYGYTF.

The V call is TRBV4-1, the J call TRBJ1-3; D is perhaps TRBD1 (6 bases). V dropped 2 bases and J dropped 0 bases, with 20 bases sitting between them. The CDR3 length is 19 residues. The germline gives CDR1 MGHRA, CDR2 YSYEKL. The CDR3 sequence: CASSQQGGIGRTSGNTIYF. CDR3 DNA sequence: TGCGCCAGCAGCCAACAAGGGGGGATTGGGCGTACCTCTGGAAACACCATATATTTT.